This is a list of T cell receptor beta chains from one sample in a study of regulatory T cells in long-lasting Graves disease. TCRdb itself ran the multiplex PCR reads through MiXCR, one entry per CDR3 protein. Of 400,000 to 500,000 distinct CDR3 sequences in the sample, about 15% were seen once. These same records also appear under a second study, on T cells in Graves' hyperthyroidism and ophthalmopathy.

The specimen comprised peripheral blood mononuclear cells (PBMCs), sampled at new diagnosis, from a patient treated with antithyroid drugs. Receptors were obtained from a woman between 18 and 29 years old with Graves disease. The CDR3 runs from the conserved cysteine through the conserved F or W. The D gene is left open where the match is weak. The listing skips clone size in some rows; elsewhere it reads once, few, many or a size class.

clone_size j_call v_call d_call cdr3_nt cdr3_aa
. TRBJ1-2 TRBV20-1 . TGCAGTGCTAGAGACATGACAGGATATGGCTACACCTTC CSARDMTGYGYTF
. TRBJ1-2 TRBV6-2/TRBV6-3 TRBD1 TGTGCCAGCAGTGAAGCGGGACAGACACTTTATGGCTACACCTTC CASSEAGQTLYGYTF
many TRBJ2-7 TRBV30 . TGTGCCTGGAGTGGTGGGAGATCGTACGAGCAGTACTTC CAWSGGRSYEQYF
few TRBJ1-2 TRBV4-1 . TGCGCCAGCAGCCAAGCTATTAAGACATTAAACTATGGCTACACCTTC CASSQAIKTLNYGYTF
. TRBJ2-1 TRBV25-1 . TGTGCCAGCAGTGAAACGGGGCCGGACCGCTCCTACAATGAGCAGTTCTTC CASSETGPDRSYNEQFF
many TRBJ2-3 TRBV7-2 TRBD2 TGTGCCAGCAGCTTGGGCGGGAGGCCGCCGGGAGATACGCAGTATTTT CASSLGGRPPGDTQYF
few TRBJ1-1 TRBV15 . TGTGCCACCAGCGAGGGTACTGAAGCTTTCTTT CATSEGTEAFF
many TRBJ2-1 TRBV6-2/TRBV6-3 . TGTGCCAGCAGCGTGAACATTGACTCCTACAATGAGCAGTTCTTC CASSVNIDSYNEQFF
many TRBJ2-5 TRBV20-1 . TGCAGTGCTAGAGAGGAGGGCCAGTTTATTACAGGAGAGACCCAGTACTTC CSAREEGQFITGETQYF
many TRBJ2-1 TRBV4-1 TRBD1 TGCGCCAGCAGCCAACTCAAGACAGGGACCAAAGAGCAGTTCTTC CASSQLKTGTKEQFF
many TRBJ2-1 TRBV30 . TGTGCCTGGAGCCTGGGGGACAATGAGCAGTTCTTC CAWSLGDNEQFF
many TRBJ2-1 TRBV6-2/TRBV6-3 TRBD2 TGTGCCAGCAGTTACCCGGCAAGGGTAGCGGGTTACAATGAGCAGTTCTTC CASSYPARVAGYNEQFF
few TRBJ2-7 TRBV20-1 . TGCAGTGCTAGAGAACGCTACGAGCAGTACTTC CSARERYEQYF
many TRBJ1-2 TRBV28 . TGTGCCAGCAGCCCTCAGACAGAGGATATGATGCGCTACACCTTC CASSPQTEDMMRYTF